Reported below is one TCR beta chain. The time point is: pretreatment peripheral blood. This record belongs to a study of PD-L1 blockade in urothelial cancer. For the study at large: The study started patients on atezolizumab in about 2014, giving 1,200 mg intravenously every 3 weeks. Anywhere from 0 to 3 prior chemotherapy regimens had been received by patients. Counts from blood samples showed a median of roughly 150,000 T cells.

The V end was cut by 4 bases, the J end by 7 bases, with 19 bases between. CDR3 length equals 16 residues. The germline gives CDR1 SGHVS, CDR2 FQNEAQ. The repertoire was sequenced with immunoSEQ multiplex PCR; TCRdb's copy has only in-frame clones and lacks some. The sample shows some 50,000 clones, approximately 88% of them seen only once. The specimen was PBMCs, collected around atezolizumab (anti-PD-L1) treatment. The TCR originated in a woman in her sixties or seventies with urothelial cancer. The chain joins TRBV7-8 to TRBJ1-4; D might be TRBD1 (5 bases). The CDR3 coding sequence is TGTGCCAGCAGCTCCGACGGGGGGGACCGGACTGAAAAACTGTTTTTT. Translating it yields CASSSDGGDRTEKLFF.